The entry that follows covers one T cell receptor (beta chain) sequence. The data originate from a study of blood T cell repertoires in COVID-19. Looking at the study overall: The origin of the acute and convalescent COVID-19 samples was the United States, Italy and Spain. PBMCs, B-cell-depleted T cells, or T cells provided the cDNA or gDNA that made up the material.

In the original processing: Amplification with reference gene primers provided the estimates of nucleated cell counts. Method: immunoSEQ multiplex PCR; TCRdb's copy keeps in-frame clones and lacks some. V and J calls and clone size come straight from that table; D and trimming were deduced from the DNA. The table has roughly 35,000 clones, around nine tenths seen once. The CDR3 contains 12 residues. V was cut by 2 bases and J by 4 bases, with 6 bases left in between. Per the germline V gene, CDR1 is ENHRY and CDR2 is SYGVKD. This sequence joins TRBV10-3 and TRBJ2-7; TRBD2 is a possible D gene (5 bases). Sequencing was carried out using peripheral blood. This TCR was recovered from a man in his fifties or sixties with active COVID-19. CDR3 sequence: CAISETGYEQYF. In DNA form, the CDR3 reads TGTGCCATCAGTGAGACGGGGTACGAGCAGTACTTC.